These 24 T cell receptor beta chains were sequenced from one sample in a study of T cells in localized non-small cell lung cancer. The repertoire was sequenced with immunoSEQ multiplex PCR; TCRdb's copy has only in-frame clones and lacks some. The data show some 1,100 clones, around 22% seen once. The material sequenced was normal lung tissue next to the tumor, taken before any cancer treatment. These TCRs come from a female donor older than 55 with stage III lung adenocarcinoma.

This clone occurred a few times. The chain combines TRBV11-3 with TRBJ2-5; 10 nucleotides agree with TRBD2. Per the germline V gene, CDR1 is SGHNT and CDR2 is YENEEA. Trimming at V came to 3 bases and at J to 2 bases, leaving 3 bases not matched to a gene. The CDR3 has 15 amino acids. The CDR3 DNA reads TGTGCCAGCAGCTTTGGACTAGCGGTACAAGAGACCCAGTACTTC. It encodes CASSFGLAVQETQYF.

This clone turned up a few times. The chain has TRBV9 and TRBJ2-5, with 11 bases lining up with TRBD2. This CDR3 comprises 15 residues. The germline V gene encodes CDR1 SGDLS and CDR2 YYNGEE. V gave up 2 bases and J gave up 2 bases; unmatched junction bases: 2. The CDR3 here is CASSVLAGGQETQYF. In nucleotides, the CDR3 is TGTGCCAGCAGCGTCCTAGCGGGAGGACAAGAGACCCAGTACTTC.

This clone is medium-sized by share. The chain uses TRBV11-3 and TRBJ2-3; 9 nucleotides align to TRBD1. Germline V gives CDR1 SGHNT, CDR2 YENEEA. This CDR3 has 14 amino acids. V shed 4 bases and J 2 bases; nucleotides not matched to a gene: 1. CDR3 sequence: CASSWTGATDTQYF. CDR3 in DNA: TGTGCCAGCAGCTGGACAGGGGCCACAGATACGCAGTATTTT.

V and J are TRBV25-1 and TRBJ1-4; D call uncertain. V dropped 6 bases and J dropped 5 bases, with 7 bases sitting between them. The germline gives CDR1 MGHDK, CDR2 SYGVNS. The CDR3 runs 12 residues. The CDR3: CASSRMNEKLFF. CDR3 bases: TGTGCCAGCAGCCGTATGAATGAAAAACTGTTTTTT.

This clone was counted only a few times. V and J are TRBV11-3 and TRBJ2-7; a weak D match, TRBD2 (5 bases). Germline assignment: CDR1 SGHNT and CDR2 YENEEA. Trimming removed 5 bases from V and 2 bases from J, with 22 bases in between. This CDR3 has 17 amino acids. Here the CDR3 DNA reads TGTGCCAGCAGCGGAATAGATTTGGGAGTATCTCCCTACGAGCAGTACTTC. Protein sequence: CASSGIDLGVSPYEQYF.

This clone appeared a few times. This chain connects TRBV9 to TRBJ2-1; D is perhaps TRBD2 (5 bases). CDR3 length: 15 amino acids. Trimming took off 0 bases at V and 0 bases at J, with 7 bases between the two ends. Germline CDR1 is SGDLS and CDR2 is YYNGEE. CDR3 nucleotide sequence: TGTGCCAGCAGCGTAGTCGGGGTCTCCTACAATGAGCAGTTCTTC. This codes for CASSVVGVSYNEQFF. Variable domain in full (rest from reference TRBV9 and TRBJ2-1): DSGVTQTPKHLITATGQRVTLRCSPRSGDLSVYWYQQSLDQGLQFLIQYYNGEERAKGNILERFSAQQFPDLHSELNLSSLELGDSALYFCASSVVGVSYNEQFFGPGTRLTVL.

This clone is deemed large. This chain connects TRBV6-8 to TRBJ2-7; TRBD2 is a possible D gene (6 bases). V lost 4 bases and J 0 bases, leaving 13 bases between the germline ends. The V gene's germline CDR1 is MNHGY and CDR2 SAAAGT. This CDR3 contains 15 residues. CDR3 sequence: CASSFLAPNSYEQYF. The CDR3 nucleotides are TGTGCCAGCAGTTTTCTAGCGCCCAACTCCTACGAGCAGTACTTC.

This clone was observed a handful of times. The rearrangement uses TRBV9 and TRBJ2-7, with D tentatively TRBD2 (6 bases). This CDR3 region has 15 residues. Germline V gene sequence: CDR1 SGDLS, CDR2 YYNGEE. The V and J ends lost 5 bases and 0 bases respectively, with 15 bases between them. The CDR3 nucleotides are TGTGCCAGCAGTGCGAAGGGGACTCCCTCCTACGAGCAGTACTTC. It codes for CASSAKGTPSYEQYF. The entire variable domain, with the rest obtained from reference TRBV9 and TRBJ2-7, is as follows: DSGVTQTPKHLITATGQRVTLRCSPRSGDLSVYWYQQSLDQGLQFLIQYYNGEERAKGNILERFSAQQFPDLHSELNLSSLELGDSALYFCASSAKGTPSYEQYFGPGTRLTVT.

This clone occurred a few times. The chain recombines TRBV9 with TRBJ1-1, with D hard to call. The CDR3 has 13 amino acids. CDR1 SGDLS and CDR2 YYNGEE come from the germline V gene. The V gene lost 4 bases and the J gene lost 0 bases, with 7 bases spanning the gap. This CDR3 reads CASSLSMNTEAFF. CDR3 nucleotides: TGTGCCAGCAGCCTGTCGATGAACACTGAAGCTTTCTTT.

The chain uses TRBV5-1 and TRBJ1-2; D is unclear. CDR3 length: 14 residues. The V end lost 0 bases, the J end lost 2 bases, and 8 bases lay between the germline ends. CDR1 and CDR2 (germline): SGHRS, YFSETQ. The CDR3 DNA reads TGCGCCAGCAGCTTGGAGTGGGAGAACTATGGCTACACCTTC. It yields the protein CASSLEWENYGYTF.

The CDR3 spells CASSRGGADGYTF. In DNA, the CDR3 is TGTGCCAGCAGCCGGGGGGGGGCGGATGGCTACACCTTC. This chain links TRBV14 with TRBJ1-2; weak D call: TRBD1 (6 bases). V lost 4 bases to trimming and J lost 6 bases, with 12 bases between them. This CDR3 is built from 13 residues. The V gene's germline CDR1 is SGHDN and CDR2 FVKESK.

The rearrangement joins TRBV6-8 to TRBJ1-1; TRBD1 is a possible D gene (5 bases). The V gene's germline CDR1 is MNHGY and CDR2 SAAAGT. The CDR3 totals 13 residues. V shed 5 bases and J shed 6 bases, with 13 bases lying between them. DNA for the CDR3: TGTGCCAGCAGTAACACAGGTGTGGCTGAAGCTTTCTTT. Translated: CASSNTGVAEAFF.

This clone was found a few times. The gene calls are TRBV28 and TRBJ2-6; TRBD2 agrees at 7 bases. The CDR3 has 16 residues. The ends lost 8 bases at V and 0 bases at J; junction bases unmatched: 7. Germline assignment: CDR1 MDHEN and CDR2 SYDVKM. CDR3 coding DNA: TGTGCCAGCGGGGGGGACGTTTACTCTGGGGCCAACGTCCTGACTTTC. This codes for CASGGDVYSGANVLTF.

The CDR3 DNA follows: TGTGCCAGCTCACGAAAGGACAGGGACGAGCAGTACTTC. This sequence encodes CASSRKDRDEQYF. V and J are TRBV18 and TRBJ2-7; TRBD1 matches 8 bases. CDR3 length: 13 residues. CDR1 and CDR2 from the germline V gene are KGHSH and LQKENI. The ends lost 4 bases at V and 5 bases at J; junction bases unmatched: 4.

The rearrangement joins TRBV19 to TRBJ1-2; a weak D match, TRBD1 (5 bases). The CDR3 runs 16 residues. Germline V gene data show CDR1 as LNHDA and CDR2 as SQIVND (reference sequence). Trimming took 6 bases from V and 2 from J, leaving 19 bases between them. This CDR3 reads CASSSPPRDRNYGYTF. In nucleotides, the CDR3 is TGTGCCAGTAGCTCCCCACCGCGGGACCGCAACTATGGCTACACCTTC.

The chain couples TRBV6-8 to TRBJ1-2, with a weak D call TRBD1 (5 bases). Germline V CDR1 and CDR2: MNHGY, SAAAGT. V was cut by 2 bases and J by 4 bases, with 8 bases left in between. The CDR3 contains 13 residues. CDR3 bases: TGTGCCAGCAGTTACAGGAGGGGCTATGGCTACACCTTC. The encoded protein is CASSYRRGYGYTF.

This clone is medium-sized within its sample. The chain has TRBV11-3 and TRBJ2-7, with 9 bases fitting TRBD2. V shed 5 bases and J 1 base; nucleotides not matched to a gene: 6. Germline values: CDR1 SGHNT, CDR2 YENEEA. The CDR3 has 15 amino acids. CDR3 in amino acids: CASSPGTSLSYEQYF. The CDR3 DNA reads as TGTGCCAGCAGCCCCGGGACTAGCCTATCCTACGAGCAGTACTTC.

This clone is a singleton in its sample. This chain links TRBV29-1 with TRBJ1-4; D is ambiguous. Germline CDR1 SQVTM, CDR2 ANQGSEA. Trimming pared 7 bases from V and 3 bases from J, leaving 18 bases between. CDR3 size: 15 residues. The DNA for the CDR3 is TGCAGCGCCGCTCCAGACGGCCCTGCTAATGAAAAACTGTTTTTT. Protein product: CSAAPDGPANEKLFF.

This clone is labeled medium-sized. The chain employs TRBV6-8 and TRBJ2-1; 14 bases are shared with TRBD2. Trimming cost V 10 bases and J 9 bases; bases outside gene matches: 8. The CDR3 runs 14 residues. Germline-derived CDR1 and CDR2 are MNHGY and SAAAGT. The CDR3 loop reads CAIRGLAGDGEQFF. The CDR3 DNA sequence: TGTGCCATCAGGGGACTAGCGGGAGATGGTGAGCAGTTCTTC.

The rearrangement uses TRBV19 and TRBJ2-7; TRBD2 agrees at 14 bases. V lost 3 bases to trimming and J lost 4 bases; unmatched junction nucleotides: 5. Germline V lookup: CDR1 LNHDA, CDR2 SQIVND (reference sequence). The CDR3 loop spans 16 amino acids. CDR3 region: CASSIRGLAGEYEQYF. CDR3 DNA sequence: TGTGCCAGTAGTATCCGGGGACTAGCGGGAGAGTACGAGCAGTACTTC.

The chain combines TRBV6-8 with TRBJ2-7; D may be TRBD2 (6 bases). V shed 10 bases and J shed 0 bases, with 19 bases lying between them. The CDR3 has 15 amino acids. In germline, CDR1 is MNHGY, CDR2 SAAAGT. This CDR3 reads CATSLLAPNSYEQYF. Written as DNA, the CDR3 is TGTGCCACCTCTCTTCTAGCGCCCAACTCCTACGAGCAGTACTTC.

V gene TRBV6-8 combines with J gene TRBJ1-5, with 9 bases aligning to TRBD1. CDR1 and CDR2 (germline): MNHGY, SAAAGT. With V trimmed by 5 bases and J by 7 bases, 6 bases remained unmatched. The CDR3 extends over 14 amino acids. For the CDR3, the DNA is TGTGCCAGCAGTAAAACAGGGGGCAGGCAGCCCCAGCATTTT. Amino acid sequence: CASSKTGGRQPQHF.

This clone was observed a few times. CDR3 in DNA: TGTGCCAGCACCCCATTCCCCTCTGGGGCCAACGTCCTGACTTTC. This gives the protein CASTPFPSGANVLTF. The rearrangement uses TRBV11-3 and TRBJ2-6; no clear D. Germline lookup yields CDR1 SGHNT and CDR2 YENEEA. V lost 7 bases and J lost 0, with 10 bases in between. CDR3 size: 15 residues.

The chain uses TRBV7-6 and TRBJ1-5; D call uncertain. There are 15 residues in the CDR3. Germline V CDR1 and CDR2: SGHVS, FNYEAQ. V gave up 5 bases and J gave up 5 bases, with 16 bases separating them. The CDR3 DNA reads as TGTGCCAGCAGCCAAGATAGTGGGGTCTATCAGCCCCAGCATTTT. Encoded protein: CASSQDSGVYQPQHF.